One T cell receptor beta chain is described in this entry. Its matching antigen is unknown. All the people who gave samples were healthy bone marrow donors. The sample belongs to a study of cytomegalovirus exposure and HLA in healthy donors. Study findings and constraints: The investigators catalogued 180 or so TCR beta chains as cytomegalovirus-associated. A missense DCLRE1C variant was associated with V- and J-gene trimming of TCR beta chains in a later analysis, and an independent cohort replicated the association. Segments of the TCR beta V type were, in most cases, productive about 87% or about 30% of the time in an earlier analysis.

Primers included in the PCR were 60 Vbeta and 13 Jbeta primers. Clones were read by immunoSEQ multiplex PCR, and TCRdb kept only the in-frame ones, dropping some. The repertoire holds 160,000 or so clones, with about four fifths as singletons. CDR3 length: 13 amino acids. CDR1 is MNHEY and CDR2 is SMNVEV in the germline V gene (reference sequence). With 3 bases removed from V and 4 bases from J, the gap between germline ends came to 7 bases. The clonotype was recovered from a woman between 18 and 29 years old in good health and CMV-seropositive. The chain joins TRBV27 to TRBJ1-3; D gene ambiguous. The sample comprised PBMCs. The CDR3 coding sequence is TGTGCCAGCAGTTTTAATTTAGGAAACACCATATATTTT. It codes for CASSFNLGNTIYF.